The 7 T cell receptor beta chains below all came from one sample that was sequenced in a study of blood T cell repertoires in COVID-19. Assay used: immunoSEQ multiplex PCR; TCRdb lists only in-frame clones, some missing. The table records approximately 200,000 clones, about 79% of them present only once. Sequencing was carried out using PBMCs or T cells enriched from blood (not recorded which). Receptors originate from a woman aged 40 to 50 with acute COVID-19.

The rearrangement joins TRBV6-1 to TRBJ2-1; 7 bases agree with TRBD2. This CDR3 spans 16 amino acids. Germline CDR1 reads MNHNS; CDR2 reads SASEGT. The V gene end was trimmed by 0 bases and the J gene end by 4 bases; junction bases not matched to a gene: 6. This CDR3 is CASSEALYGGYNEQFF. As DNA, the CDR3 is TGTGCCAGCAGTGAAGCGCTGTACGGGGGGTACAATGAGCAGTTCTTC.

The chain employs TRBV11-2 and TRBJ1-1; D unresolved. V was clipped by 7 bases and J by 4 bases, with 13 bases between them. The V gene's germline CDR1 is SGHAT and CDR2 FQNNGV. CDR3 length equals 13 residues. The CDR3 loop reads CASTQGRRTEAFF. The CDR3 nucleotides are TGTGCCAGCACCCAAGGGAGGCGCACTGAAGCTTTCTTT.

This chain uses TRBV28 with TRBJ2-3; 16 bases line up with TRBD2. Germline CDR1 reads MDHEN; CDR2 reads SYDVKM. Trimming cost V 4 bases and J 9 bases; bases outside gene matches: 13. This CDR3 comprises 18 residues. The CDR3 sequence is CASSSLRTGTSGRGTQYF. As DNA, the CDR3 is TGTGCCAGCAGTTCCCTTCGCACCGGGACTAGCGGGAGGGGAACGCAGTATTTT.

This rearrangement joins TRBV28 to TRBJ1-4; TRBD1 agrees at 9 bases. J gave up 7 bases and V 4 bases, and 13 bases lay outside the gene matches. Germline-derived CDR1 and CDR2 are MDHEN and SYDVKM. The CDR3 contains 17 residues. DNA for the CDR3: TGTGCCAGCAGTTCTTCCGGGACAGGGCTTTTATTTGAAAAACTGTTTTTT. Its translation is CASSSSGTGLLFEKLFF.

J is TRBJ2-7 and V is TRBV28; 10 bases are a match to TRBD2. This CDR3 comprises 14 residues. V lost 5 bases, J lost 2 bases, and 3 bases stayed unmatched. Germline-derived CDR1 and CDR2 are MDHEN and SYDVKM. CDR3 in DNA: TGTGCCAGCAGTACGAGCGGGAGGGCCTACGAGCAGTACTTC. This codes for CASSTSGRAYEQYF.

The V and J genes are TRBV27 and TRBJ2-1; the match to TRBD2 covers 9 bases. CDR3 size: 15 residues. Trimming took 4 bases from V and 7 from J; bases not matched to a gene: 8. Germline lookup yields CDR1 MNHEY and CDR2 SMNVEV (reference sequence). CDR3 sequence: CASSSLAGVGNEQFF. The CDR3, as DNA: TGTGCCAGCAGTTCTTTAGCGGGAGTGGGAAATGAGCAGTTCTTC.

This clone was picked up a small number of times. CDR3: CASSLRPSEYNEQFF. CDR3 in DNA: TGTGCCAGCAGCTTGCGGCCTTCAGAATACAATGAGCAGTTCTTC. This chain links TRBV7-3 with TRBJ2-1, with unresolved D. The V end lost 3 bases, the J end lost 4 bases, and 13 bases lay between the germline ends. Germline lookup yields CDR1 SGHTA and CDR2 FQGTGA. The CDR3 totals 15 residues.